The 8 T cell receptor beta chains below come from one sample, sequenced in a study of blood T cell repertoires in COVID-19 (dated by TCRdb to the early 2020s). Library preparation was by the immunoSEQ multiplex PCR assay. TCRdb's version of the immuneACCESS table is confined to in-frame rearrangements and falls short of the full clone set. An unresolved V gene accounts for under half of the shortfall where checked; the remainder is of unknown origin. The sample table lists 56,000 or so clones, around 90% of them with a count of one. 5.5% to 6.5% of the sample is held by the ten biggest clonotypes. The specimen was peripheral blood. The receptors come from a man aged 50 or older with active COVID-19.

In the case of this clone: A read error may produce the germline difference seen at one junction end. The rearrangement joins TRBV5-1 to TRBJ2-1, with D perhaps matching TRBD2 (6 bases). Germline V gene lookup returns CDR1 SGHRS and CDR2 YFSETQ. CDR3 length: 15 amino acids. The CDR3 sequence: CASSHRDSSHNEQFF. As DNA, the CDR3 is TGCGCCAGCAGCCACCGGGACTCCTCCCACAATGAGCAGTTCTTC.

This clone was seen a single time. The chain has TRBV3-1 (or the pseudogene TRBV3-2) and TRBJ2-7; a possible D gene is TRBD2 (6 bases). The germline V and J ends were trimmed by 5 bases and 2 bases, with 19 bases remaining between them. This CDR3 is 16 amino acids long. The germline CDR1 and CDR2 sequences are LGHDT and YNNKEL (reference sequence). DNA for the CDR3: TGTGCCAGCAGCTACGCAGGCGGGGTGGGGGCCTACGAGCAGTACTTC. Encoded protein: CASSYAGGVGAYEQYF.

This sequence joins TRBV2 and TRBJ1-2, with a weak D call TRBD1 (5 bases). V lost 8 bases to trimming and J lost 0 bases, with 13 bases between them. The CDR3 is 14 residues long. CDR1 and CDR2 (germline): SNHLY, FYNNEI. The CDR3 DNA is TGTGCCAGCGGGGGGACGGAGACTAACTATGGCTACACCTTC. Its protein is CASGGTETNYGYTF.

The chain links TRBV2 to TRBJ2-3; possibly TRBD2 for D (6 bases). Germline V gene lookup returns CDR1 SNHLY and CDR2 FYNNEI. The V end lost 6 bases, the J end lost 6 bases, and 16 bases lay between the germline ends. This CDR3 contains 14 residues. CDR3: CASSADLGRDTQYF. CDR3 DNA sequence: TGTGCCAGCAGCGCGGACTTAGGGAGGGATACGCAGTATTTT.

The chain combines TRBV5-6 with TRBJ2-7; 7 bases align to TRBD1. J lost 2 bases, V lost 5 bases, and 4 bases had no gene match. CDR1 SGHDT and CDR2 YYEEEE come from the germline V gene. The length of the CDR3 is 13 residues. Here the CDR3 DNA reads TGTGCCAGCAGTAGGGGGCGCACCTACGAGCAGTACTTC. Translated, it gives CASSRGRTYEQYF.

The chain links TRBV18 to TRBJ2-7; weak D call: TRBD1 (5 bases). The V gene lost 6 bases and the J gene lost 2 bases, with 11 bases spanning the gap. Germline CDR1 KGHSH, CDR2 LQKENI. The CDR3 totals 13 residues. For the CDR3, the DNA is TGTGCCAGCTCCCAGGGCCTAGCCTACGAGCAGTACTTC. Translating gives CASSQGLAYEQYF. Looking up the rest from reference TRBV18 and TRBJ2-7 gives the full variable domain: NAGVMQNPRHLVRRRGQEARLRCSPMKGHSHVYWYRQLPEEGLKFMVYLQKENIIDESGMPKERFSAEFPKEGPSILRIQQVVRGDSAAYFCASSQGLAYEQYFGPGTRLTVT.

The J gene is TRBJ1-3, the V gene TRBV12-3 or TRBV12-4; D gene uncertain. Trimming removed 4 bases at V and 7 bases at J, with 8 bases between. The CDR3 sequence is 12 residues long. The CDR3 region has the DNA TGTGCCAGCAGTTCCGACATCAACACCATATATTTT. It yields the protein CASSSDINTIYF.

V gene TRBV2 combines with J gene TRBJ1-3; D is unclear. The V gene lost 6 bases and the J gene lost 5 bases, with 14 bases spanning the gap. Germline loops: CDR1 SNHLY, CDR2 FYNNEI. This CDR3 is built from 14 residues. The CDR3 sequence: CASRPQDFRNTIYF. The CDR3, as DNA: TGTGCCAGCAGACCCCAGGATTTCAGAAACACCATATATTTT. Variable domain in full (rest from reference TRBV2 and TRBJ1-3): EPEVTQTPSHQVTQMGQEVILRCVPISNHLYFYWYRQILGQKVEFLVSFYNNEISEKSEIFDDQFSVERPDGSNFTLKIRSTKLEDSAMYFCASRPQDFRNTIYFGEGSWLTVV.